This record concerns one TCR beta chain sequence. The data derive from a study of blood T cell repertoires in COVID-19. Across the study: Sites in the United States, Italy and Spain provided acute and convalescent COVID-19 samples.

In the original analysis: Nucleated cell number was recorded as an estimate derived from reference gene primer amplification. Using immunoSEQ multiplex PCR, the repertoire was profiled, and TCRdb retains in-frame clones only, with some absent. V, J and clone size derive from that table, while D and trimming were established from the DNA sequence. Of about 290,000 clones in the sample, 70% to 90% are singletons; the top ten hold approximately 4.1%. The ends were cut back, 12 bases at V and 4 bases at J, with 26 bases in the middle. The CDR3 has 16 amino acids. Germline V CDR1 and CDR2: KGHDR, SFDVKD. The material sequenced was peripheral blood. This chain connects TRBV24-1 to TRBJ1-1; D may be TRBD1 (5 bases). This receptor was identified in a woman aged 45 to 65 with active or convalescent COVID-19. DNA of the CDR3: TGTGCCGCTAAAACCGGGAGAGCCGGAAGGGGCACTGAAGCTTTCTTT. It yields the protein CAAKTGRAGRGTEAFF.